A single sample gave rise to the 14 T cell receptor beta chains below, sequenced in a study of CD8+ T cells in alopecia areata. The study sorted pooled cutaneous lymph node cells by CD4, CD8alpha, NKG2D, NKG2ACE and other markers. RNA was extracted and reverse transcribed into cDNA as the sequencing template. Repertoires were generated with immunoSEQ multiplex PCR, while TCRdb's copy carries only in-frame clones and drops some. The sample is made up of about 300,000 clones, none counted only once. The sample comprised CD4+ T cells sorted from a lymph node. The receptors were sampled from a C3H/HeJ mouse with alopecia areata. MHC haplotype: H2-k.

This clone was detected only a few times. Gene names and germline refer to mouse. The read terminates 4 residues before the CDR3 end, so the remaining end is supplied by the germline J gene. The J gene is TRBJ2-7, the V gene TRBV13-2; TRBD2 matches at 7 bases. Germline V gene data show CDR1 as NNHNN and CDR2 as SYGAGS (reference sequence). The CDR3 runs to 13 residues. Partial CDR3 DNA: TGTGCCAGCGGTGTCCGGACTGGTTAT. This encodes CASGVRTGY. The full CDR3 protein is CASGVRTGYEQYF.

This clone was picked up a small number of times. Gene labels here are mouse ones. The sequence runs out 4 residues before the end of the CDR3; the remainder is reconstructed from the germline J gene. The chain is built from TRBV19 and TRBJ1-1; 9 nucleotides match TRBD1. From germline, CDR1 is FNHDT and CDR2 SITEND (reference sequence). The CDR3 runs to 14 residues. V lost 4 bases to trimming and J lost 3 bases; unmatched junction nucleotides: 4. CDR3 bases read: TGTGCCAGCAGTTGGGGACAGGGTTACACA. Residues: CASSWGQGYT. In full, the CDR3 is CASSWGQGYTEVFF.

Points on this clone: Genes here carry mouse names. The sequenced CDR3 bases are TGTGCCAGCAGTACGCCAGCAGCAAACACA. Protein sequence: CASSTPAANT. The CDR3 in its entirety is CASSTPAANTEVFF. The chain joins TRBV19 to TRBJ1-1; D is undetermined. Read data end 4 residues before the CDR3 end; the end is taken from the germline J gene. CDR3 size: 14 residues. The germline CDR1 and CDR2 sequences are FNHDT and SITEND (reference sequence). Trimming removed 3 bases from V and 0 bases from J, with 9 bases in between. Together with reference TRBV19 and TRBJ1-1, the CDR3 gives the full variable domain: GGIITQTPKFLIGQEGQKLTLKCQQNFNHDTMYWYRQDSGKGLRLIYYSITENDLQKGDLSEGYDASREKKSSFSLTVTSAQKNEMAVFLCASSTPAANTEVFFGKGTRLTVV.

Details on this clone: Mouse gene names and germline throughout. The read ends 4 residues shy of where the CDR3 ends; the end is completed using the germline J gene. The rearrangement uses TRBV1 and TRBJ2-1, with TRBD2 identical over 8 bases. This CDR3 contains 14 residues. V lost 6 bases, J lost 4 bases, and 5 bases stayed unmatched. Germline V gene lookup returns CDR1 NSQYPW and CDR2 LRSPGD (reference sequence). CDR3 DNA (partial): TGCACCTGCAGGGGGGGGGCGCGGTATGCT. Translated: CTCRGGARYA. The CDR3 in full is CTCRGGARYAEQFF.

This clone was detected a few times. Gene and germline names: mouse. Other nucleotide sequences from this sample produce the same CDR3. CDR3 DNA, as far as it was read: TGTGCCAGCAGTATGAGTCCGGGACAGAACACA. Its translation is CASSMSPGQNT. The complete CDR3 reads CASSMSPGQNTEVFF. This sequence joins TRBV19 and TRBJ1-1, with a weak D call TRBD1 (5 bases). The observed sequence ends 4 residues before the CDR3 terminus, with the missing tail filled in from the germline J gene. Germline CDR1 FNHDT, CDR2 SITEND (reference sequence). V dropped 2 bases and J dropped 0 bases, with 11 bases sitting between them. CDR3 length: 15 amino acids.

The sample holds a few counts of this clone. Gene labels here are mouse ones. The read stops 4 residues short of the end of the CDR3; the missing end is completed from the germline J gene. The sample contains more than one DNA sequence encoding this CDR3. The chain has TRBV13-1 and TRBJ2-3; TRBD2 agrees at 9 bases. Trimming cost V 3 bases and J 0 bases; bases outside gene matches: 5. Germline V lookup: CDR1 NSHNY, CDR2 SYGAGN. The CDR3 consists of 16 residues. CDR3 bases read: TGTGCCAGCAGTGCACGACTGGGGGCTAGTGCAGAA. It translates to CASSARLGASAE. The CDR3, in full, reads CASSARLGASAETLYF.

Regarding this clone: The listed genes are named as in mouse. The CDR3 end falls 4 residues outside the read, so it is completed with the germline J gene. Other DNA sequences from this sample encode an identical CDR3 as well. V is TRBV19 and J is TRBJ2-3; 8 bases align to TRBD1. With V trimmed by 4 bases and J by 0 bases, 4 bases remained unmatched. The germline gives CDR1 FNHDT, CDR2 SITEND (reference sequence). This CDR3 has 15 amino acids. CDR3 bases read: TGTGCCAGCAGTCGGACAGGGTTTAGTGCAGAA. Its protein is CASSRTGFSAE. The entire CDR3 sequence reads CASSRTGFSAETLYF.

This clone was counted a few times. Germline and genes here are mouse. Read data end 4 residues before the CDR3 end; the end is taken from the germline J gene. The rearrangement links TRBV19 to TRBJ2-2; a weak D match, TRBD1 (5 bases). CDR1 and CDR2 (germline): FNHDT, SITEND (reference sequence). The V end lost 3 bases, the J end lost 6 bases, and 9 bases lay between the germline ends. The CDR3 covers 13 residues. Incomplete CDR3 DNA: TGTGCCAGCAGTAGTCAGGGTCCCGGG. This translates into CASSSQGPG. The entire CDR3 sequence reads CASSSQGPGQLYF.

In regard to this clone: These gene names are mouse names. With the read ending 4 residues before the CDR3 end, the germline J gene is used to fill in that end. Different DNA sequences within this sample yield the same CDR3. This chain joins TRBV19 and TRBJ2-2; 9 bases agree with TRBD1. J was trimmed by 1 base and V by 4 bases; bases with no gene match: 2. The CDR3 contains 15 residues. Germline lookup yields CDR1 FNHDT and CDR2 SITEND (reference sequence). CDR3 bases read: TGTGCCAGCAGTGGGACAGGGAAAAACACCGGG. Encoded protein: CASSGTGKNTG. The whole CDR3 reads CASSGTGKNTGQLYF.

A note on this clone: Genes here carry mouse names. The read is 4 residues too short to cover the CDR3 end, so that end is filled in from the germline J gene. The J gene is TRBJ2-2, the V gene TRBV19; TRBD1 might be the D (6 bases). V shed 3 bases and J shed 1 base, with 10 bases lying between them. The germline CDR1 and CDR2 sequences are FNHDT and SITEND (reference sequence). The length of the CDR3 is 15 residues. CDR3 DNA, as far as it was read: TGTGCCAGCAGTAGCGGACAGAAAAACACCGGG. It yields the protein CASSSGQKNTG. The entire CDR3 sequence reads CASSSGQKNTGQLYF.

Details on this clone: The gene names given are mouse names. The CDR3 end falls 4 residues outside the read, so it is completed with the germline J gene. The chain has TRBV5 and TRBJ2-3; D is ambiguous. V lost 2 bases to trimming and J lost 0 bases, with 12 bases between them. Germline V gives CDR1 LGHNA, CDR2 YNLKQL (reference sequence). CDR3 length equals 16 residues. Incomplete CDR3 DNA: TGTGCCAGCAGCCAAAGCACCGCGACTAGTGCAGAA. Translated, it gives CASSQSTATSAE. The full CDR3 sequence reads CASSQSTATSAETLYF.

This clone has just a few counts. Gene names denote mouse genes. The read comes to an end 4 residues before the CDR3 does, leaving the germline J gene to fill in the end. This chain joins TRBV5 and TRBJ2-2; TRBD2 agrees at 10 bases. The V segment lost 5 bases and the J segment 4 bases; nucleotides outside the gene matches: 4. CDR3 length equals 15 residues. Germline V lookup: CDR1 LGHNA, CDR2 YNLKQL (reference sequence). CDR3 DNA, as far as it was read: TGTGCCAGCAGCGGACTGGGGGAGAGCACCGGG. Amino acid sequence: CASSGLGESTG. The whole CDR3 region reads CASSGLGESTGQLYF.

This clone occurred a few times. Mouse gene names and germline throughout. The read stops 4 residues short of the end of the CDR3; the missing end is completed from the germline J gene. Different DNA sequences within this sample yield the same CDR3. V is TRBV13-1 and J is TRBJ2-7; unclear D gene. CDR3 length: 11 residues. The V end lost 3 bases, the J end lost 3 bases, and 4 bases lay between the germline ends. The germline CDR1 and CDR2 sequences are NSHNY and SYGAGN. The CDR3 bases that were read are TGTGCCAGCAGTGTCAGCTAT. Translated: CASSVSY. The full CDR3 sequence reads CASSVSYEQYF.

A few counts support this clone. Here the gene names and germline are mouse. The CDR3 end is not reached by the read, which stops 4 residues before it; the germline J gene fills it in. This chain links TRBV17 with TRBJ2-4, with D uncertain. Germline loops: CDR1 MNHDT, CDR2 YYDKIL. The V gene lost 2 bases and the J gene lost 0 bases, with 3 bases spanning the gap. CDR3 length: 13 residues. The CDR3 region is CASSRTSQNTLYF. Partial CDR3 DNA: TGTGCTAGCAGTAGAACTAGTCAAAAC.